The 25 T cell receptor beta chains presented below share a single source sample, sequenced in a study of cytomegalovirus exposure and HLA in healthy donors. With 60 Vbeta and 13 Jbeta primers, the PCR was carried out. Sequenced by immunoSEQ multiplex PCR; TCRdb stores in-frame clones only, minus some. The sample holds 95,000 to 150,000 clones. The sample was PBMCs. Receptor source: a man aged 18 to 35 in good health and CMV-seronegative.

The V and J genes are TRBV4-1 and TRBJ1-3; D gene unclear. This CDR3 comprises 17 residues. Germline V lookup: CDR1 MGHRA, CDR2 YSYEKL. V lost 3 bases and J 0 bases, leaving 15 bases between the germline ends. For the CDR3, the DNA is TGCGCCAGCAGCCACTCTGACACCTCGAACTCTGGAAACACCATATATTTT. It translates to CASSHSDTSNSGNTIYF.

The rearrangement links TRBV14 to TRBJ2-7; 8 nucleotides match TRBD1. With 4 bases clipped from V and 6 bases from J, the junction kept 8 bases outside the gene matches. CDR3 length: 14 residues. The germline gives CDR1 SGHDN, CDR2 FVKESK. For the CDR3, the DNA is TGTGCCAGCAGCCCCAGGACAGGGCCGAGCGAGCAGTACTTC. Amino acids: CASSPRTGPSEQYF.

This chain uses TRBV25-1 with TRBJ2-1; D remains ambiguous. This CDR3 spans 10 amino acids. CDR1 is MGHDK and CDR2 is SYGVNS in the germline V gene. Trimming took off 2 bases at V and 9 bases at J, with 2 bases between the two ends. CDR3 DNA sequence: TGTGCCAGCAGTGAACTTGAGCAGTTCTTC. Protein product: CASSELEQFF.

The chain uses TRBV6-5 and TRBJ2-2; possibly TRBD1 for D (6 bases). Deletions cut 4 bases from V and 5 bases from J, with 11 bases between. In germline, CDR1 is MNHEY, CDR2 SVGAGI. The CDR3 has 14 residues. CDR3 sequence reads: CASSSGQRTGELFF. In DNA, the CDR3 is TGTGCCAGCAGTTCCGGACAGAGGACCGGGGAGCTGTTTTTT.

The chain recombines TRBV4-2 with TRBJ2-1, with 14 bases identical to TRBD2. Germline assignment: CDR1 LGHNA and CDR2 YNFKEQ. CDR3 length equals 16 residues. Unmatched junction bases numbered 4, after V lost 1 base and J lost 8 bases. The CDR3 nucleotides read TGTGCCAGCAGCCAAGGACTAGCGGGGGGGCCCGATGAGCAGTTCTTC. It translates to CASSQGLAGGPDEQFF.

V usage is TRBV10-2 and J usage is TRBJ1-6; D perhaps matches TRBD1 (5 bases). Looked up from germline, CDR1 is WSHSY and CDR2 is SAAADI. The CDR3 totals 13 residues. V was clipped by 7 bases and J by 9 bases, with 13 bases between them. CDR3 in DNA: TGCGCCAGCAACCAGGGAAAGGCTTCACCCCTCCACTTT. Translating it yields CASNQGKASPLHF.

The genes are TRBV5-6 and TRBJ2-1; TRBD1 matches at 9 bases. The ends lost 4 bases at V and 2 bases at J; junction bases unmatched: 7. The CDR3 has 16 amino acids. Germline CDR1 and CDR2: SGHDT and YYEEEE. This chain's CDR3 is CASSTPGTGPYNEQFF. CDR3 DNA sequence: TGTGCCAGCAGCACCCCCGGGACAGGGCCCTACAATGAGCAGTTCTTC. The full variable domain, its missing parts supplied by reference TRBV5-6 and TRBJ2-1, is DAGVTQSPTHLIKTRGQQVTLRCSPKSGHDTVSWYQQALGQGPQFIFQYYEEEERQRGNFPDRFSGHQFPNYSSELNVNALLLGDSALYLCASSTPGTGPYNEQFFGPGTRLTVL.

The CDR3 coding sequence is TGTGCCAGCACCAGGGGGCGCGGAGATGAAAAACTGTTTTTT. This encodes CASTRGRGDEKLFF. V usage is TRBV27 and J usage is TRBJ1-4; 8 bases map to TRBD1. With V trimmed by 7 bases and J by 6 bases, 7 bases remained unmatched. Germline CDR1 MNHEY, CDR2 SMNVEV (reference sequence). The CDR3 extends over 14 amino acids.

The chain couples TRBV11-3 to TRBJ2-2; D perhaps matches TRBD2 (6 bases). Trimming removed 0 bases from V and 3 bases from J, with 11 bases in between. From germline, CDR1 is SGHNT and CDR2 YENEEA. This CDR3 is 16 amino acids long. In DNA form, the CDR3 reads TGTGCCAGCAGCTTAGAGTTGGGGGGAGACACCGGGGAGCTGTTTTTT. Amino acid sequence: CASSLELGGDTGELFF.

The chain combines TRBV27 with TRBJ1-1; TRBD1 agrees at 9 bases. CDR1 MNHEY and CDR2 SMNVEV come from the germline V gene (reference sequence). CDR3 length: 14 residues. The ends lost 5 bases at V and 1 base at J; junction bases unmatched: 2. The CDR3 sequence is CASSLQGANTEAFF. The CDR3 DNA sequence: TGTGCCAGCAGTCTACAGGGGGCGAACACTGAAGCTTTCTTT.

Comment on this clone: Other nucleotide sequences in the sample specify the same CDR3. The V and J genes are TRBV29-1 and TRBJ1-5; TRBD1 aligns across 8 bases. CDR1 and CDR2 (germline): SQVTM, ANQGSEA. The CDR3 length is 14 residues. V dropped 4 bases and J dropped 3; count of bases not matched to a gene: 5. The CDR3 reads CSVGDRGHNQPQHF. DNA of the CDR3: TGCAGCGTTGGCGACAGGGGACACAATCAGCCCCAGCATTTT.

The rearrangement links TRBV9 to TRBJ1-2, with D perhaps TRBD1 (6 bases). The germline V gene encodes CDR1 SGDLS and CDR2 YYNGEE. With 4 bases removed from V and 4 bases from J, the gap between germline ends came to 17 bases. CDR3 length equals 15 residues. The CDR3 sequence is CASSPYSQGTYGYTF. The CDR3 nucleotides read TGTGCCAGCAGCCCCTATTCGCAGGGGACCTATGGCTACACCTTC.

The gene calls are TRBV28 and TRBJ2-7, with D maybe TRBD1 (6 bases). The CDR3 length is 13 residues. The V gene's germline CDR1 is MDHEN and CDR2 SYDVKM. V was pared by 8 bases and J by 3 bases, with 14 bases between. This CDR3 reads CASQGQGSYEQYF. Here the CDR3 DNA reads TGTGCCAGCCAGGGGCAGGGGAGCTACGAGCAGTACTTC.

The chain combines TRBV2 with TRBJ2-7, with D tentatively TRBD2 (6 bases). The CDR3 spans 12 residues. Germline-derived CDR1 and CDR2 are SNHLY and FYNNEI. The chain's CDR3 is CAGAGIGYEQYF. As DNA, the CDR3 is TGTGCTGGCGCGGGGATTGGCTACGAGCAGTACTTC.

CDR3 residues: CASSYSTGGYTF. The CDR3 DNA reads as TGTGCCAGCAGTTACTCGACAGGTGGCTACACCTTC. The chain has TRBV6-5 and TRBJ1-2, with a tentative D call TRBD1 (6 bases). The CDR3 length is 12 residues. From germline, CDR1 is MNHEY and CDR2 SVGAGI. Trimming took off 0 bases at V and 7 bases at J, with 6 bases between the two ends.

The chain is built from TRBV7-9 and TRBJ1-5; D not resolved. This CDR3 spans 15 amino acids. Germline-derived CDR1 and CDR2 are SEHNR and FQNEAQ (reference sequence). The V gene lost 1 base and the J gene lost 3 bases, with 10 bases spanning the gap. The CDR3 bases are TGTGCCAGCAGCTTAGATTTGGGCAACAATCAGCCCCAGCATTTT. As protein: CASSLDLGNNQPQHF. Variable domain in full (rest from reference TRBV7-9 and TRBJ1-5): DTGVSQNPRHKITKRGQNVTFRCDPISEHNRLYWYRQTLGQGPEFLTYFQNEAQLEKSRLLSDRFSAERPKGSFSTLEIQRTEQGDSAMYLCASSLDLGNNQPQHFGDGTRLSIL.

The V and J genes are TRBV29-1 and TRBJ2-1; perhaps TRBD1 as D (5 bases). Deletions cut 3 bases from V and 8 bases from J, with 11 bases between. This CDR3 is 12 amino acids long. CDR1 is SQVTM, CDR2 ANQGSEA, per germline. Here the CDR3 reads CSVDAGYDEQFF. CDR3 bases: TGCAGCGTTGATGCAGGGTACGATGAGCAGTTCTTC.

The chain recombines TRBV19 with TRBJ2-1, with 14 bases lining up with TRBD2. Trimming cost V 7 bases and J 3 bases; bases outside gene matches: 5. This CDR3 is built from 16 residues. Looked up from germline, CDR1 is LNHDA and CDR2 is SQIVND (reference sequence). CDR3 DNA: TGTGCCAGTAAGGGGACTAGCGGGAGAGTCTACAATGAGCAGTTCTTC. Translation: CASKGTSGRVYNEQFF.

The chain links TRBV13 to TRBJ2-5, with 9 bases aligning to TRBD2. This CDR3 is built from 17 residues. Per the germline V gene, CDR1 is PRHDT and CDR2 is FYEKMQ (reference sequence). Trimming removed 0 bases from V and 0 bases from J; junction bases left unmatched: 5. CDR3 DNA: TGTGCCAGCAGCTTAGGGGGTCTAGCGGGGTACCAAGAGACCCAGTACTTC. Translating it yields CASSLGGLAGYQETQYF.

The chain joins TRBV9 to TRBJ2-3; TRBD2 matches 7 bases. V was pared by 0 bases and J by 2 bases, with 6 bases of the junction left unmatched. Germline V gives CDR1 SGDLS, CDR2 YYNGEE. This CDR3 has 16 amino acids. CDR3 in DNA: TGTGCCAGCAGCGTAGGCCTAGCGGTATACACAGATACGCAGTATTTT. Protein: CASSVGLAVYTDTQYF. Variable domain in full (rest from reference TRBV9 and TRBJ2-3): DSGVTQTPKHLITATGQRVTLRCSPRSGDLSVYWYQQSLDQGLQFLIQYYNGEERAKGNILERFSAQQFPDLHSELNLSSLELGDSALYFCASSVGLAVYTDTQYFGPGTRLTVL.

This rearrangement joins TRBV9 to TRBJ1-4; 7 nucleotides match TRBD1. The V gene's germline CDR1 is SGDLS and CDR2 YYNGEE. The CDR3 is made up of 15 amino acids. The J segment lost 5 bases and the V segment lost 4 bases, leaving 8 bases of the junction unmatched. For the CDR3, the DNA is TGTGCCAGCAGCCTCCAGGGGGGACAGAATGAAAAACTGTTTTTT. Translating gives CASSLQGGQNEKLFF.

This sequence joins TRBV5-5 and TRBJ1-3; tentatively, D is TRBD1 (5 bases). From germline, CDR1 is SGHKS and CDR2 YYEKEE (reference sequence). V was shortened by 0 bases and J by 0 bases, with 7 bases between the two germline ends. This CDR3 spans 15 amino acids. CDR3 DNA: TGTGCCAGCAGCTTGGTGGGGCTCTCTGGAAACACCATATATTTT. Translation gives CASSLVGLSGNTIYF.

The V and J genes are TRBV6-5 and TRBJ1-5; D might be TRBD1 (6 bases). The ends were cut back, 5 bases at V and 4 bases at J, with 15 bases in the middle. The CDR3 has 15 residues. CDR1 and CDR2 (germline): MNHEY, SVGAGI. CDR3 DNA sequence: TGTGCCAGCAGTACCGGGGGGCCGTTAAATCAGCCCCAGCATTTT. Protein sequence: CASSTGGPLNQPQHF.

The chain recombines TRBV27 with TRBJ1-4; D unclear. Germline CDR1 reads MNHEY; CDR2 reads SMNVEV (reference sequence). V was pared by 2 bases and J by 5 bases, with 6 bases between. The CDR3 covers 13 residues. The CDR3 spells CASSLRGNEKLFF. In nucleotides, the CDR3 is TGTGCCAGCAGTTTAAGAGGGAATGAAAAACTGTTTTTT. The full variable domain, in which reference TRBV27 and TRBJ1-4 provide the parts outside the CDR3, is EAQVTQNPRYLITVTGKKLTVTCSQNMNHEYMSWYRQDPGLGLRQIYYSMNVEVTDKGDVPEGYKVSRKEKRNFPLILESPSPNQTSLYFCASSLRGNEKLFFGSGTQLSVL.

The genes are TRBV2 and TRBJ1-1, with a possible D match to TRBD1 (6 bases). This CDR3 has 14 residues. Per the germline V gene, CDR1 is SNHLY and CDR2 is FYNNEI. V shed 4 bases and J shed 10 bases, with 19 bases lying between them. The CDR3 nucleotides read TGTGCCAGCAGTGGGGTCATAGGTGGCAGGGGAGCTTTCTTT. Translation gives CASSGVIGGRGAFF.